Listed here are 16 T cell receptor beta chains from one sample, sequenced in a study of blood T cell repertoires in COVID-19. Measured with immunoSEQ multiplex PCR; TCRdb has only the in-frame clones, and not every one. The sample consists of around 250,000 clones, roughly 80% of them appearing once. The sequenced material came from PBMCs or T cells enriched from blood (not recorded which). These receptors were taken from a man in his forties who had been exposed to COVID-19.

The J gene is TRBJ1-1, the V gene TRBV2; tentative D call: TRBD1 (6 bases). CDR3 length: 13 amino acids. Germline V CDR1 and CDR2: SNHLY, FYNNEI. V lost 6 bases to trimming and J lost 2 bases, with 10 bases between them. DNA of the CDR3: TGTGCCAGCAGGGGAGGGGGTAACACTGAAGCTTTCTTT. It specifies CASRGGGNTEAFF.

The CDR3, as DNA: TGTGCCAGCACCTCTCTTAGCACAGATACGCAGTATTTT. Translated: CASTSLSTDTQYF. The chain recombines TRBV14 with TRBJ2-3; D uncertain. The CDR3 length is 13 residues. CDR1 is SGHDN and CDR2 is FVKESK in the germline V gene. Trimming removed 7 bases at V and 0 bases at J, with 8 bases between.

This clone has only a few counts. This sequence joins TRBV7-9 and TRBJ2-5, with D unclear. V lost 2 bases and J 4 bases, leaving 14 bases between the germline ends. The V gene's germline CDR1 is SEHNR and CDR2 FQNEAQ (reference sequence). The CDR3 extends over 15 amino acids. CDR3 sequence reads: CASSLPRRLGETQYF. For the CDR3, the DNA is TGTGCCAGCAGCTTACCTCGGCGGTTGGGAGAGACCCAGTACTTC.

Worth noting for this clone: Additional DNA sequences in this sample encode the identical CDR3. The chain employs TRBV9 and TRBJ1-2; D might be TRBD1 (5 bases). Deletions cut 0 bases from V and 2 bases from J, with 5 bases between. This CDR3 is 13 amino acids long. CDR1 and CDR2 from the germline V gene are SGDLS and YYNGEE. CDR3 residues: CASSVEGNYGYTF. DNA of the CDR3: TGTGCCAGCAGCGTAGAGGGGAACTATGGCTACACCTTC.

J is TRBJ1-4 and V is TRBV7-2; D ambiguous. Germline V gives CDR1 SGHTA, CDR2 FQGNSA. CDR3 length: 14 amino acids. V shed 5 bases and J shed 4 bases, with 11 bases lying between them. The CDR3 region is CASSQQSFNEKLFF. Here the CDR3 DNA reads TGTGCCAGCAGCCAACAGAGTTTTAATGAAAAACTGTTTTTT.

This clone turned up a few times. The V and J genes are TRBV5-1 and TRBJ2-1, with 13 positions matching TRBD2. The CDR3 sequence is 18 residues long. The germline CDR1 and CDR2 sequences are SGHRS and YFSETQ. The V and J ends lost 1 base and 7 bases, in that order; junction bases with no gene match: 11. Here the CDR3 DNA reads TGCGCCAGCAGCTTGAGTGTGGGACTAGCGGGAAAAAGGAATGAGCAGTTCTTC. Amino acids: CASSLSVGLAGKRNEQFF. Filled out from reference TRBV5-1 and TRBJ2-1, the complete variable domain reads KAGVTQTPRYLIKTRGQQVTLSCSPISGHRSVSWYQQTPGQGLQFLFEYFSETQRNKGNFPGRFSGRQFSNSRSEMNVSTLELGDSALYLCASSLSVGLAGKRNEQFFGPGTRLTVL.

V usage is TRBV6-4 and J usage is TRBJ2-2; 9 bases match TRBD2. With 3 bases clipped from V and 4 bases from J, the junction kept 6 bases outside the gene matches. CDR1 is MRHNA and CDR2 is SNTAGT in the germline V gene. The CDR3 is made up of 16 amino acids. CDR3 nucleotides: TGTGCCAGCAGTGAACGACCAGCGGGAGGCACCGGGGAGCTGTTTTTT. It codes for CASSERPAGGTGELFF.

The chain joins TRBV6-5 to TRBJ2-5, with TRBD2 identical over 10 bases. V shed 6 bases and J 7 bases; nucleotides not matched to a gene: 8. Germline-derived CDR1 and CDR2 are MNHEY and SVGAGI. This CDR3 is 14 amino acids long. The CDR3 DNA reads TGTGCCAGCAGGGTAGCGGGAGGTTTTGGGACCCAGTACTTC. It encodes CASRVAGGFGTQYF.

The gene calls are TRBV30 and TRBJ2-1; D uncertain. CDR1 is GTSNPN, CDR2 SVGIG, per germline (reference sequence). Trimming shortened V by 4 bases and J by 4 bases, and 11 bases separated the two germline ends. This CDR3 spans 13 amino acids. The CDR3 is CAWNEVGYNEQFF. CDR3 sequence (DNA): TGTGCCTGGAATGAGGTGGGTTACAATGAGCAGTTCTTC.

V and J are TRBV3-1 (or the pseudogene TRBV3-2) and TRBJ1-4; perhaps TRBD1 as D (6 bases). Germline-derived CDR1 and CDR2 are LGHDT and YNNKEL (reference sequence). CDR3 length: 13 residues. Deletions cut 3 bases from V and 8 bases from J, with 10 bases between. CDR3 in amino acids: CASSQLRGEKLFF. In DNA, the CDR3 is TGTGCCAGCAGCCAGCTCAGGGGAGAAAAACTGTTTTTT.

The chain employs TRBV25-1 and TRBJ1-5; D not resolved. The V gene's germline CDR1 is MGHDK and CDR2 SYGVNS. V was trimmed by 3 bases and J by 2 bases, leaving 2 bases between them. CDR3 length: 12 residues. CDR3 DNA sequence: TGTGCCAGCAGTGACGGCAATCAGCCCCAGCATTTT. Translated, it gives CASSDGNQPQHF.

This chain joins TRBV5-4 and TRBJ2-3; 9 nucleotides match TRBD1. Germline-derived CDR1 and CDR2 are SGHNT and YYREEE (reference sequence). The CDR3 is made up of 14 amino acids. The V segment lost 4 bases and the J segment 3 bases; nucleotides outside the gene matches: 3. Written as DNA, the CDR3 is TGTGCCAGCAGCAAGGACAGGGGTACAGATACGCAGTATTTT. This translates into CASSKDRGTDTQYF.

The V and J genes are TRBV5-1 and TRBJ1-1; tentatively, D is TRBD1 (5 bases). Germline-derived CDR1 and CDR2 are SGHRS and YFSETQ. The CDR3 runs 17 residues. V was clipped by 3 bases and J by 1 base, with 19 bases between them. CDR3 region: CASSWGGLSGGNTEAFF. The DNA for the CDR3 is TGCGCCAGCAGCTGGGGAGGCTTGAGTGGGGGGAACACTGAAGCTTTCTTT.

V usage is TRBV12-5 and J usage is TRBJ1-2; TRBD1 aligns across 9 bases. With V trimmed by 6 bases and J by 7 bases, 12 bases remained unmatched. The CDR3 totals 15 residues. The germline V gene has CDR1 LGHNT and CDR2 FRNRAP. The CDR3 DNA reads TGTGCTAGTGGCCCCGGGACAGGGTTTGTTGGTGGCTACACCTTC. This gives the protein CASGPGTGFVGGYTF.

V usage is TRBV4-1 and J usage is TRBJ1-2; tentative D call: TRBD1 (6 bases). The germline V and J ends were trimmed by 2 bases and 3 bases, with 16 bases remaining between them. This CDR3 comprises 16 residues. Per the germline V gene, CDR1 is MGHRA and CDR2 is YSYEKL. CDR3 nucleotides: TGCGCCAGCAGCCAAATCCCCCCGAGGACAGACTATGGCTACACCTTC. Its translation: CASSQIPPRTDYGYTF.

The chain is built from TRBV6-1 and TRBJ1-5; the D gene is possibly TRBD1 (5 bases). The CDR3 covers 15 residues. CDR1 is MNHNS, CDR2 SASEGT, per germline. Trimming took off 0 bases at V and 6 bases at J, with 12 bases between the two ends. The CDR3 DNA reads TGTGCCAGCAGTGAAGCAATCATGGGGGGTCAGCCCCAGCATTTT. Translation gives CASSEAIMGGQPQHF.